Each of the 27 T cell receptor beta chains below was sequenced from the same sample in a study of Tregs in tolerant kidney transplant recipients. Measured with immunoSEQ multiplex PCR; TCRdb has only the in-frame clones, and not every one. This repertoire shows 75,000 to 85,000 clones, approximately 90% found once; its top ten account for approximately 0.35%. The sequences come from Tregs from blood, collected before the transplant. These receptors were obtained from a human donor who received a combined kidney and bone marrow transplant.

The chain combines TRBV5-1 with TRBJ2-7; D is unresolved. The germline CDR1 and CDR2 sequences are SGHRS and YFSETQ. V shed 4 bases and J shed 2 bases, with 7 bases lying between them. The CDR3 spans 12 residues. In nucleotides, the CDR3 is TGCGCCAGCAGCCTGAGTCCCTACGAGCAGTACTTC. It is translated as CASSLSPYEQYF.

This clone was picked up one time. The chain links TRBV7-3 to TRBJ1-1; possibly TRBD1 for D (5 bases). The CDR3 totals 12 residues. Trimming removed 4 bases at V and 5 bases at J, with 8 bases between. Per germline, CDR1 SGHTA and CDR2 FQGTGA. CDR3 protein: CASSSGGTEAFF. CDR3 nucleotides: TGTGCCAGCAGCTCGGGGGGTACTGAAGCTTTCTTT.

The CDR3 here is CASSLLEAPYGYTF. In nucleotides, the CDR3 is TGTGCCAGCAGCCTGCTGGAGGCCCCCTATGGCTACACCTTC. The chain combines TRBV28 with TRBJ1-2; D is ambiguous. The length of the CDR3 is 14 residues. The ends were cut back, 6 bases at V and 4 bases at J, with 15 bases in the middle. CDR1 is MDHEN and CDR2 is SYDVKM in the germline V gene.

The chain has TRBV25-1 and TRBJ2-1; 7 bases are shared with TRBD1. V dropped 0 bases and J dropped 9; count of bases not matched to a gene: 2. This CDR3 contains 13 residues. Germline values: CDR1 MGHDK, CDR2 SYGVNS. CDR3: CASSEYEGAEQFF. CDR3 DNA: TGTGCCAGCAGTGAATATGAGGGGGCTGAGCAGTTCTTC.

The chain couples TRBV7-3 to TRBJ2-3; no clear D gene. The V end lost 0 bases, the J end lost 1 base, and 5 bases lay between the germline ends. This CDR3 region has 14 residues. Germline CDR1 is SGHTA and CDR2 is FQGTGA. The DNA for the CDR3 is TGTGCCAGCAGCTTAACAAGACGCACAGATACGCAGTATTTT. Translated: CASSLTRRTDTQYF.

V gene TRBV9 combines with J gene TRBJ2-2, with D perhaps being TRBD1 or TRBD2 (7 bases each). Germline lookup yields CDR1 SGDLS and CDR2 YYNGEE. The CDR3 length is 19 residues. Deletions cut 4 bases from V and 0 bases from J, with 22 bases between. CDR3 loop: CASSREGAGIHSNTGELFF. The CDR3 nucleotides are TGTGCCAGCAGCAGGGAGGGGGCAGGAATACATTCGAACACCGGGGAGCTGTTTTTT.

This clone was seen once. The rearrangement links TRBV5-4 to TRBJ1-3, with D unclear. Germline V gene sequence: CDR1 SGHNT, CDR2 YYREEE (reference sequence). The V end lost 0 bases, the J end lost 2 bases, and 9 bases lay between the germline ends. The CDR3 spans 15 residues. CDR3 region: CASSLVSEPGNTIYF. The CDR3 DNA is TGTGCCAGCAGCTTGGTGTCCGAGCCTGGAAACACCATATATTTT. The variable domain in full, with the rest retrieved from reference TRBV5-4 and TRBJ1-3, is ETGVTQSPTHLIKTRGQQVTLRCSSQSGHNTVSWYQQALGQGPQFIFQYYREEENGRGNFPPRFSGLQFPNYSSELNVNALELDDSALYLCASSLVSEPGNTIYFGEGSWLTVV.

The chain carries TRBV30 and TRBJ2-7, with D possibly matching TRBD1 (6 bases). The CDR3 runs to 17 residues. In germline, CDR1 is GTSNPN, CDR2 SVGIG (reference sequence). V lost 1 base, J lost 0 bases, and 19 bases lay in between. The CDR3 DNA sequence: TGTGCCTGGAGTGGGTCCCGGGACATTTTAAGCTCCTACGAGCAGTACTTC. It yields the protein CAWSGSRDILSSYEQYF.

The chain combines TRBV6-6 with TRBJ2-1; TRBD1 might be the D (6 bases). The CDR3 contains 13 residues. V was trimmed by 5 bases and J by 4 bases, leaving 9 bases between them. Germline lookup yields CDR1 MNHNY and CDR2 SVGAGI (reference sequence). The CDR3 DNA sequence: TGTGCCAGCAGTAGGACAGCGTACAATGAGCAGTTCTTC. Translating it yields CASSRTAYNEQFF.

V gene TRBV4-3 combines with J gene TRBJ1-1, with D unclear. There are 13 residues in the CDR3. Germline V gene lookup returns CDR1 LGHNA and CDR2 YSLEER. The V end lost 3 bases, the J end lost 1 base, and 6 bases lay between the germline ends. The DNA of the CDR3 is TGCGCCAGCAGCCAGCAAGAGAACACTGAAGCTTTCTTT. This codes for CASSQQENTEAFF.

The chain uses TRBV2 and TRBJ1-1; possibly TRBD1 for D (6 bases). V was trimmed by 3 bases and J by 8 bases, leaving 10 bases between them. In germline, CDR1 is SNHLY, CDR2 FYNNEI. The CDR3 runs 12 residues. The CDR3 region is CASSDRGIEAFF. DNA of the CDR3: TGTGCCAGCAGTGACAGGGGTATCGAAGCTTTCTTT.

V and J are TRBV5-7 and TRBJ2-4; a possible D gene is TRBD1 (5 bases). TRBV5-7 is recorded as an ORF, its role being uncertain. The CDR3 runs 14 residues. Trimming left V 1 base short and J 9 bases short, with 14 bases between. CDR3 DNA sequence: TGTGCCAGCAGCTTGACAGGTGTTGGTGGCATTCAGTACTTC. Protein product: CASSLTGVGGIQYF.

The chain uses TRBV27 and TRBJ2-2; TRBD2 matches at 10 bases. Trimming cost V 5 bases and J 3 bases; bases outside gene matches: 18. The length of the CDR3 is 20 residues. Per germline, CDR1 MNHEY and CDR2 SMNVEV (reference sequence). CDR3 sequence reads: CASSPKLLSGRASYTGELFF. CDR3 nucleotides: TGTGCCAGCAGTCCGAAACTGCTCAGCGGGAGGGCCTCGTACACCGGGGAGCTGTTTTTT.

CDR3 sequence reads: CASSLWSGEQYF. Written as DNA, the CDR3 is TGTGCCAGCAGCTTATGGTCGGGGGAGCAGTACTTC. V gene TRBV7-2 combines with J gene TRBJ2-7; TRBD2 might be the D (5 bases). The CDR3 sequence is 12 residues long. Trimming cost V 2 bases and J 7 bases, with 9 bases left between them. The germline CDR1 and CDR2 sequences are SGHTA and FQGNSA.

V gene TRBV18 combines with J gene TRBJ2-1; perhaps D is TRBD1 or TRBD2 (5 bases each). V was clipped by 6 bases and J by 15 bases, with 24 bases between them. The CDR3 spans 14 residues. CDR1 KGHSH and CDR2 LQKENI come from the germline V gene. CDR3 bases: TGTGCCAGCTCCCCTTACGGGACCAGGGCCCTTTCGTTCTTC. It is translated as CASSPYGTRALSFF.

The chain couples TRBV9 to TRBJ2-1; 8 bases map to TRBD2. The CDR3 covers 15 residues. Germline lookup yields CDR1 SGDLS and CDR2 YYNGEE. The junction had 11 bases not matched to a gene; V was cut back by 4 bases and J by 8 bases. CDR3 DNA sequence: TGTGCCAGCAGCACCAGGCTAGCGGGTAACGATGAGCAGTTCTTC. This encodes CASSTRLAGNDEQFF.

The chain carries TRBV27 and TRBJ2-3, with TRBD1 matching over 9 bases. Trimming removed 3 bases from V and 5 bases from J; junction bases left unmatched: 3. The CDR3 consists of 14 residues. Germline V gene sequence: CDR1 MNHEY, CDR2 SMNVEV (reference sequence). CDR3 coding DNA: TGTGCCAGCAGTTTCATGACAGGGGGAGATACGCAGTATTTT. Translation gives CASSFMTGGDTQYF.

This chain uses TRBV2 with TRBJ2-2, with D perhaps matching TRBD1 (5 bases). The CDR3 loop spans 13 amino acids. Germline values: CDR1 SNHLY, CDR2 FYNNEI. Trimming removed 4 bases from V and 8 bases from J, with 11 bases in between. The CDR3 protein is CASSVQGWGELFF. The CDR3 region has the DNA TGTGCCAGCAGTGTTCAGGGTTGGGGGGAGCTGTTTTTT.

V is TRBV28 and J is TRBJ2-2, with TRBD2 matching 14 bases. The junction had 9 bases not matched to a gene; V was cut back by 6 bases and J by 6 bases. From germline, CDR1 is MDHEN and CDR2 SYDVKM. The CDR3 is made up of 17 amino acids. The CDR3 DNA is TGTGCCAGCAGCAAGACTAGCGGGAGGGCCGTTGCCGGGGAGCTGTTTTTT. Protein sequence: CASSKTSGRAVAGELFF.

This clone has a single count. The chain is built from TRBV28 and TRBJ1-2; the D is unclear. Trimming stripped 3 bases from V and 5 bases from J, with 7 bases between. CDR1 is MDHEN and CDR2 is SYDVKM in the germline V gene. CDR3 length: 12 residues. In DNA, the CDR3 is TGTGCCAGCAGTTTTCCACAGTATGGCTACACCTTC. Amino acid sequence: CASSFPQYGYTF.

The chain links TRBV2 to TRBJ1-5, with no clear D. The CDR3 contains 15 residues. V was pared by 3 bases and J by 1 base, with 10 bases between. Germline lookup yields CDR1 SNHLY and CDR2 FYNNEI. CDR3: CASSDETPSNQPQHF. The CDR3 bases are TGTGCCAGCAGTGATGAGACGCCCAGCAATCAGCCCCAGCATTTT. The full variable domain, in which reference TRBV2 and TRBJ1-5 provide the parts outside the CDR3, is EPEVTQTPSHQVTQMGQEVILRCVPISNHLYFYWYRQILGQKVEFLVSFYNNEISEKSEIFDDQFSVERPDGSNFTLKIRSTKLEDSAMYFCASSDETPSNQPQHFGDGTRLSIL.

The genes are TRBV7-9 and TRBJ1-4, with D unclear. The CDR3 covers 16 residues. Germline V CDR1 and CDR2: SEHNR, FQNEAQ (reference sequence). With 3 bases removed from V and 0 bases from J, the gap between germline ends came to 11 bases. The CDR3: CASSLGRAPTNEKLFF. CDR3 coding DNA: TGTGCCAGCAGCTTGGGGAGGGCCCCAACTAATGAAAAACTGTTTTTT.

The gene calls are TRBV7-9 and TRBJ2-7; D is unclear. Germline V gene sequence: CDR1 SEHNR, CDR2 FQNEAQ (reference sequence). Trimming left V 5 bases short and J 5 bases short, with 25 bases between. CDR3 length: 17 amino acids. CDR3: CASSVTGRTLSVHEQYF. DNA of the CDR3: TGTGCCAGCAGCGTCACCGGACGTACCCTTTCGGTCCACGAGCAGTACTTC. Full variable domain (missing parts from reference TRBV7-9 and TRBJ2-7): DTGVSQNPRHKITKRGQNVTFRCDPISEHNRLYWYRQTLGQGPEFLTYFQNEAQLEKSRLLSDRFSAERPKGSFSTLEIQRTEQGDSAMYLCASSVTGRTLSVHEQYFGPGTRLTVT.

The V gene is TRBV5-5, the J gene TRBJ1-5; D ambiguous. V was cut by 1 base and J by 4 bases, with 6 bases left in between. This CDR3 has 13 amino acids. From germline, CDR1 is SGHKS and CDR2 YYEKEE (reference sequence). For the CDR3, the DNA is TGTGCCAGCAGCTTGTCGGGGAATCAGCCCCAGCATTTT. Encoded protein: CASSLSGNQPQHF.

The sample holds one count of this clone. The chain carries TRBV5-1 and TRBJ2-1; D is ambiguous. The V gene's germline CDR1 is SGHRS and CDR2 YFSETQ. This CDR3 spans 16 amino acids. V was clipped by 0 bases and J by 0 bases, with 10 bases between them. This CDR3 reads CASSLELPSSYNEQFF. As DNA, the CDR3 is TGCGCCAGCAGCTTGGAACTACCAAGCTCCTACAATGAGCAGTTCTTC.

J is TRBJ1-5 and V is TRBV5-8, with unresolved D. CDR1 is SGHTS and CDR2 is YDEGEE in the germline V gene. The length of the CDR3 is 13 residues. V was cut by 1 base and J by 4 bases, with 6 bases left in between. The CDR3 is CASSLRQNQPQHF. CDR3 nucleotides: TGTGCCAGCAGCTTGAGGCAGAATCAGCCCCAGCATTTT.

CDR3 residues: CASSWGTGNQPQHF. In DNA, the CDR3 is TGTGCCAGCAGTTGGGGGACAGGGAATCAGCCCCAGCATTTT. The chain has TRBV28 and TRBJ1-5, with 9 bases identical to TRBD1. The ends lost 4 bases at V and 4 bases at J; junction bases unmatched: 2. The CDR3 length is 14 residues. Per the germline V gene, CDR1 is MDHEN and CDR2 is SYDVKM. Complete variable domain (other parts from reference TRBV28 and TRBJ1-5): DVKVTQSSRYLVKRTGEKVFLECVQDMDHENMFWYRQDPGLGLRLIYFSYDVKMKEKGDIPEGYSVSREKKERFSLILESASTNQTSMYLCASSWGTGNQPQHFGDGTRLSIL.